The clone carrying this T cell receptor beta chain was seen a single time. In the source study's methods: Estimation of nucleated cell counts relied on the amplification of reference gene primers. Sequencing was performed with immunoSEQ multiplex PCR; in TCRdb, only in-frame clones are kept and a portion is missing. That table is the source of V, J and clone size, and D and trimming were worked out from the DNA. Of roughly 100,000 clones in the sample, over 80% were seen once. These data come from a study of blood T cell repertoires in COVID-19. Study in general: COVID-19 samples, acute and convalescent, were from the United States, Italy and Spain. PBMCs, B-cell-depleted T cells, or T cells provided the cDNA or gDNA that made up the material.

Trimming took 0 bases from V and 1 from J, leaving 4 bases between them. CDR1 and CDR2 from the germline V gene are SGDLS and YYNGEE. The CDR3 length is 13 residues. Sequenced input: peripheral blood. The chain combines TRBV9 with TRBJ1-1; D is ambiguous. The clonotype originates from a man aged 45 to 65 with acute or convalescent COVID-19. In DNA, the CDR3 is TGTGCCAGCAGCGTAGCCGGGAACACTGAAGCTTTCTTT. It yields the protein CASSVAGNTEAFF.